Sequencing of this TCR beta chain was carried out in a study of human T cells and chemical hapten exposure. Points from the study as a whole: Expanded TCR counts at PT1 went up together with patch test score, a positive correlation. The presence of alopecia in the donors means their immune response may differ from healthy people's.

Time point in this sample: pre-sensitization, week 0. As to treatment: therapeutic diphenylcyclopropenone sensitization with weekly scalp DPC. This clonotype appeared a few times. What it binds is not known. TCRdb independently ran MiXCR on the RACE reads; one entry per CDR3 protein. The table shows some 84,000 distinct CDR3 sequences, with 8.5% occurring only once. The source was whole blood, collected in connection with sensitization to the hapten diphenylcyclopropenone (DPC). This TCR was recovered from a man aged 35-49 years with alopecia areata. Some clones in this sample may be carry-over from other donors' samples.

The CDR3, as DNA: TGTGCCAGCAGGGACGGCAGGGGTGCTCCTGGGGCCAACGTCCTGACTTTC. Translation gives CASRDGRGAPGANVLTF. V usage is TRBV6-5 and J usage is TRBJ2-6, with D tentatively TRBD1 (6 bases). Germline-derived CDR1 and CDR2 are MNHEY and SVGAGI. The CDR3 has 17 amino acids. Between the trimmed V and J ends, which lost 6 bases and 2 bases, there was a span of 17 bases.